A selection of T cell receptor beta chains follows, all from one sample in a study of blood T cell repertoires in COVID-19. The data were produced by immunoSEQ multiplex PCR, yet TCRdb's version contains in-frame clones alone and is incomplete. The table lists 65,000 to 70,000 clones, about 80% of them singletons. What was sequenced was peripheral blood. The receptors were gathered from a woman aged 60 to 75 with acute or convalescent COVID-19. The CDR3 runs from the conserved cysteine through the conserved F or W. D genes are given only for firm matches. Clone size appears in some rows only: once, few, many, or a class for an expanded clone.

D,J,V,size,DNA,CDR3
TRBD2,TRBJ2-1,TRBV19,-,TGTGCCAGTAGCCTAGCGGGGGGGTCCTACAATGAGCAGTTCTTC,CASSLAGGSYNEQFF
-,TRBJ1-1,TRBV11-2,few,TGTGCCAGCAGCCCCAGGGTATTACGGAACACTGAAGCTTTCTTT,CASSPRVLRNTEAFF
-,TRBJ2-5,TRBV3-1/TRBV3-2,-,TGTGCCAGCAGCCAAGAAGGGGGAGCGGGGACTACGGAGACCCAGTACTTC,CASSQEGGAGTTETQYF
-,TRBJ1-3,TRBV5-1,-,TGCGCCAGCAGCACAGGGTTAGGAAACACCATATATTTT,CASSTGLGNTIYF
TRBD1,TRBJ1-2,TRBV12-5,-,TGTGCTAGTGGTTTGGCCCGAGGGACAGTCTATGGCTACACCTTC,CASGLARGTVYGYTF
TRBD1,TRBJ1-5,TRBV5-1,-,TGCGCCAGCAGCCCGGGGACAGATCAGCCCCAGCATTTT,CASSPGTDQPQHF
TRBD2,TRBJ2-2,TRBV5-6,-,TGTGCCAGCAGCCCTACTAGCGGGGGGGCCGCGAACACCGGGGAGCTGTTTTTT,CASSPTSGGAANTGELFF
TRBD1,TRBJ2-7,TRBV5-4,once,TGTGCCAGCAGCTTGGTGACAGGGGGCAACGAGCAGTACTTC,CASSLVTGGNEQYF
-,TRBJ2-7,TRBV5-1,once,TGCGCCAGCAGCCGGCTGGGCGGGGGCGAAAACGAGCAGTACTTC,CASSRLGGGENEQYF
TRBD2,TRBJ2-3,TRBV2,-,TGTGCCAGCAGCGCATTCGGACTAGCGGGGGCCCTATACCGGACGCAGTATTTT,CASSAFGLAGALYRTQYF
TRBD1,TRBJ1-2,TRBV10-2,few,TGCGCCAGCAGGGGGACAGTGTACGGCTACACCTTC,CASRGTVYGYTF
-,TRBJ2-2,TRBV24-1,few,TGTGCCACCAGTGAACTCAGGGGACAGAACACCGGGGAGCTGTTTTTT,CATSELRGQNTGELFF
TRBD2,TRBJ2-3,TRBV5-1,-,TGCGCCAGCAGCTTGGGACTAGCGGGGGGCCCCGGGGATACGCAGTATTTT,CASSLGLAGGPGDTQYF
-,TRBJ1-1,TRBV7-9,-,TGTGCCAGCAGCTTAGGACGGCCGGGGACTGAAGCTTTCTTT,CASSLGRPGTEAFF
TRBD1,TRBJ1-3,TRBV5-5,once,TGTGCCAGCAGCTTTGACCAGGGGGCGGGAAACACCATATATTTT,CASSFDQGAGNTIYF
-,TRBJ1-1,TRBV18,-,TGTGCCAGCTCACCACGAGGGAACACTGAAGCTTTCTTT,CASSPRGNTEAFF
-,TRBJ2-1,TRBV30,few,TGTGCCTGGAGAGGAAACAGTTACAATGAGCAGTTCTTC,CAWRGNSYNEQFF
TRBD1,TRBJ1-5,TRBV5-5,-,TGTGCCAGCAGCTTGTCCCCGGGACAGGGCTCTCAGCCCCAGCATTTT,CASSLSPGQGSQPQHF
TRBD1,TRBJ2-7,TRBV6-4,-,TGTGCCAGCAGTGGACACAGGGGGCAAATCCCCTACGAGCAGTACTTC,CASSGHRGQIPYEQYF
TRBD1,TRBJ2-1,TRBV7-3,-,TGTGCCAGCAGCTCCGGGACAGGGAGGTTCGATGAGCAGTTCTTC,CASSSGTGRFDEQFF
-,TRBJ1-1,TRBV19,-,TGTGCCAGTAGTATAGATGGCGGCACTGAAGCTTTCTTT,CASSIDGGTEAFF
TRBD2,TRBJ2-7,TRBV19,few,TGTGCCAGTAGTATGGGGACTAGCGGGGTCTACGAGCAGTACTTC,CASSMGTSGVYEQYF
-,TRBJ1-1,TRBV18,-,TGTGCCAGCTCACCGCCGGGACTGGGGGACACTGAAGCTTTCTTT,CASSPPGLGDTEAFF